This is a list of T cell receptor beta chains from one sample in a study of human T cells and chemical hapten exposure. TCRdb processed the RACE reads anew with MiXCR; each CDR3 protein has one entry. The table has 250,000 or so distinct CDR3 sequences, 7.5% to 8% seen once. Here the sequenced sample was whole blood, taken in connection with sensitization to the hapten diphenylcyclopropenone (DPC). The receptors were gathered from a young man with alopecia areata. Some clones in this sample may be carry-over from other donors' samples. CDR3s include the opening cysteine and the closing phenylalanine or tryptophan. A D gene is named only where the DNA matches it firmly. Not every row has a clone size; where given, it reads once, few, many or a size class.

d_gene,len,v_gene,j_gene,abundance,CDR3nt,CDR3aa
NA,13,TRBV20-1,TRBJ1-5,many,TGCAGTGCTAGAGTTTCGATCGGTCAGCCCCAGCATTTT,CSARVSIGQPQHF
NA,12,TRBV12-3/TRBV12-4,TRBJ1-5,NA,TGTGCCAGCGACATGAGCAATCAGCCCCAGCATTTT,CASDMSNQPQHF
NA,15,TRBV2,TRBJ2-5,few,TGTGCCAGCAGTGAAGCTCCGGATGCTGGAGAGACCCAGTACTTC,CASSEAPDAGETQYF
NA,12,TRBV29-1,TRBJ1-5,NA,TGCAGCGTCGGGGGTTGGGGTCAGCCCCAGCATTTT,CSVGGWGQPQHF
NA,14,TRBV6-1,TRBJ1-6,NA,TGTGCCAGCAGTGAAGTAGGGACTAATTCACCCCTCCACTTT,CASSEVGTNSPLHF
NA,14,TRBV6-1,TRBJ1-1,NA,TGTGCCAGCAGTGTACCGTACTTGGGCACTGAAGCTTTCTTT,CASSVPYLGTEAFF
NA,18,TRBV7-3,TRBJ1-1,few,TGTGCCAGCAGCTTAAGGGGTGCGCGGGCATCGGGGAACACTGAAGCTTTCTTT,CASSLRGARASGNTEAFF
NA,15,TRBV28,TRBJ2-2,many,TGTGCCAGCAGTTTAGCGGGGCCTAACACCGGGGAGCTGTTTTTT,CASSLAGPNTGELFF
NA,15,TRBV6-5,TRBJ1-1,few,TGTGCCAGCAGTTACTCCTGGACGGTAACCACTGAAGCTTTCTTT,CASSYSWTVTTEAFF
TRBD1,14,TRBV4-2,TRBJ1-4,NA,TGTGCCAGCAGCCCGATAGGGACAGGGGAAAAACTGTTTTTT,CASSPIGTGEKLFF
NA,18,TRBV28,TRBJ1-5,many,TGTGCCAGCAGCCCAAGGACGGGCCTAGACTATAGCAATCAGCCCCAGCATTTT,CASSPRTGLDYSNQPQHF
NA,14,TRBV9,TRBJ2-1,NA,TGTGCCAGCAGCGTAGATCGGCGGCCTAAAGGGCAGTTCTTC,CASSVDRRPKGQFF
TRBD1,14,TRBV20-1,TRBJ1-2,few,TGCAGTGCTAGTGTACAGGGGGCTAGCTATGGCTACACCTTC,CSASVQGASYGYTF
NA,17,TRBV3-1,TRBJ2-1,NA,TGTGCCAGCAGCCAAGATCCGCTGGCAGGGGGGAACAATGAGCAGTTCTTC,CASSQDPLAGGNNEQFF
NA,14,TRBV27,TRBJ1-1,NA,TGTGCCAGCAGTTTATCGAGGGGTAGCACTGAAGCTTTCTTT,CASSLSRGSTEAFF
NA,14,TRBV27,TRBJ1-1,few,TGTGCCAGCAGTTTATCGTCCTGGGGGGTTGAAGCTTTCTTT,CASSLSSWGVEAFF
NA,14,TRBV11-2,TRBJ1-4,few,TGTGCCAGCAGCTTGGGTCATGGTGAGCGAAAACTGTTTTTT,CASSLGHGERKLFF
NA,14,TRBV18,TRBJ2-1,few,TGTGCCAGCTCACCGGCGGGATACTACAATGAGCAGTTCTTC,CASSPAGYYNEQFF
NA,16,TRBV6-5,TRBJ1-6,few,TGTGCCAGCAGACCCACAGGGTACGGCTACAATTCACCCCTCCACTTT,CASRPTGYGYNSPLHF
NA,12,TRBV12-3/TRBV12-4,TRBJ2-1,NA,TGTGCCAGCAATGACTTGTACAATGAGCAGTTCTTC,CASNDLYNEQFF
NA,15,TRBV2,TRBJ1-6,few,TGTGCCAGCACTTCCGAGCGGGGGGCGCTTTCACCCCTCCACTTT,CASTSERGALSPLHF
NA,13,TRBV4-1,TRBJ1-2,few,TGCGCCAGCAGCCCCGCCGGGGCGCGAGGCTACACCTTC,CASSPAGARGYTF
NA,16,TRBV6-5,TRBJ2-1,NA,TGTGCCAGCAGTTCCCAAGGACAGCTCTCCTACAATGAGCAGTTCTTC,CASSSQGQLSYNEQFF
NA,15,TRBV4-1,TRBJ1-6,NA,TGCGCCAGCAGCCGGGCCGTCGGCAATAATTCACCCCTCCACTTT,CASSRAVGNNSPLHF
NA,14,TRBV6-1,TRBJ2-1,many,TGTGCCAGCAGTTGGGGGGCGAGTTACAATGAGCAGTTCTTC,CASSWGASYNEQFF
NA,13,TRBV7-3,TRBJ2-1,few,TGTGCCAGCAGCTCCCAAAGCTACAATGAGCAGTTCTTC,CASSSQSYNEQFF
TRBD1,13,TRBV7-7,TRBJ2-7,NA,TGTGCCAGCAGCTCCGTCCAGGGGGACGAGCAGTACTTC,CASSSVQGDEQYF
TRBD1,13,TRBV11-2,TRBJ2-7,few,TGTGCCAGCAGCGAGGGACAGAACTACGAGCAGTACTTC,CASSEGQNYEQYF
NA,13,TRBV11-2,TRBJ2-5,NA,TGTGCCAGCAGGTTAACAGGTTTAGAGACCCAGTACTTC,CASRLTGLETQYF
TRBD1,16,TRBV7-3,TRBJ2-1,NA,TGTGCCAGCAGCTTTATCCCGGGACAGGCCTACAATGAGCAGTTCTTC,CASSFIPGQAYNEQFF
NA,14,TRBV7-2,TRBJ1-6,NA,TGTGCCAGCAGCTTTAACGATTATAATTCACCCCTCCACTTT,CASSFNDYNSPLHF
NA,16,TRBV4-3,TRBJ2-3,NA,TGCGCCAGCAGCCAAGCGGCCCTTCCGTACCCAGATACGCAGTATTTT,CASSQAALPYPDTQYF
NA,15,TRBV6-2/TRBV6-3,TRBJ2-7,NA,TGTGCCAGCAGCCGCGGGACTGGCGGGGCCTACGAGCAGTACTTC,CASSRGTGGAYEQYF
TRBD1,16,TRBV9,TRBJ2-6,NA,TGTGCCAGCAGCGCGGGACAGGTATCTGGGGCCAACGTCCTGACTTTC,CASSAGQVSGANVLTF
NA,16,TRBV7-2,TRBJ2-3,few,TGTGCCAGCAGCTGGACTTTCGGGTCCGGCACAGATACGCAGTATTTT,CASSWTFGSGTDTQYF
NA,14,TRBV5-1,TRBJ2-2,few,TGCGCCAGCAGCTTGATCGGCGACACCGGGGAGCTGTTTTTT,CASSLIGDTGELFF
NA,15,TRBV6-2/TRBV6-3,TRBJ1-5,few,TGTGCCAGCAGTTATTCGCAGGTCTACAATCAGCCCCAGCATTTT,CASSYSQVYNQPQHF
TRBD1,14,TRBV5-1,TRBJ2-7,NA,TGCGCCAGCAGCGTCCGGGACAGTTCCTACGAGCAGTACTTC,CASSVRDSSYEQYF
NA,13,TRBV27,TRBJ1-6,many,TGTGCCAGCAGCCCTGGGGGGGTCTCACCCCTCCACTTT,CASSPGGVSPLHF
NA,16,TRBV7-2,TRBJ2-6,few,TGTGCCAGCAGCTTAGTAGCCTCAATGGGAGCCAACGTCCTGACTTTC,CASSLVASMGANVLTF
TRBD1,15,TRBV2,TRBJ1-5,NA,TGTGCCAGCAGTGCACCGGGACAGAGAAATCAGCCCCAGCATTTT,CASSAPGQRNQPQHF
TRBD1,15,TRBV12-3/TRBV12-4,TRBJ1-3,few,TGTGCCAGCAGAACCGGGACAGGGGACGGAAACACCATATATTTT,CASRTGTGDGNTIYF
NA,13,TRBV6-5,TRBJ2-7,few,TGTGCCAGCAGTTACGGGCCCCAGGGTTCGCCGTACTTC,CASSYGPQGSPYF
NA,14,TRBV29-1,TRBJ2-3,few,TGCAGCGTTGTGAATCAGGGGTACACAGATACGCAGTATTTT,CSVVNQGYTDTQYF
NA,15,TRBV12-3/TRBV12-4,TRBJ2-3,few,TGTGCCAGCAGCAAGACATCATCGAGGCCAGATACGCAGTATTTT,CASSKTSSRPDTQYF
NA,13,TRBV10-1,TRBJ1-1,NA,TGCGCCAGCAGCGGAGACATGAACACTGAAGCTTTCTTT,CASSGDMNTEAFF
TRBD1,14,TRBV7-2,TRBJ1-1,NA,TGTGCCAGCAGCTTAAGAGGGGGCGCGTCTGAAGCTTTCTTT,CASSLRGGASEAFF
NA,14,TRBV3-1,TRBJ2-5,few,TGTGCCAGCAGCCAGGGGCAGATCCAAGAGACCCAGTACTTC,CASSQGQIQETQYF
TRBD1,15,TRBV6-5,TRBJ1-2,few,TGTGCCAGCAGTTACTTGGGACAGGGTAGCTATGGCTACACCTTC,CASSYLGQGSYGYTF
TRBD1,13,TRBV13,TRBJ1-1,many,TGTGCCAGCAGCGAAAGACAGGGCGGTGAAGCTTTCTTT,CASSERQGGEAFF
TRBD2,15,TRBV3-1,TRBJ2-7,few,TGTGCCAGCAGCCCCGGGGGGTGGGCCTCCTACGAGCAGTACTTC,CASSPGGWASYEQYF
TRBD2,15,TRBV7-3,TRBJ2-1,NA,TGTGCCAGCAGCTTAAGCGGGGGGTCAAGCAATGAGCAGTTCTTC,CASSLSGGSSNEQFF
NA,13,TRBV20-1,TRBJ1-2,few,TGCAGTGCTAGTTTAGCTTTTGTGGCGGTCTACACCTTC,CSASLAFVAVYTF
NA,15,TRBV6-6,TRBJ1-5,NA,TGTGCCAGCAGGTCCTGGGACAATAGTCGTCAGCCCCAGCATTTT,CASRSWDNSRQPQHF
NA,14,TRBV7-8,TRBJ2-1,few,TGTGCCAGCAGCTTAGCGAGGATCGGTGGTGAGCAGTTCTTC,CASSLARIGGEQFF
NA,13,TRBV7-2,TRBJ2-2,NA,TGTGCCAGCAGCTTAGGGGCGTTCGGGGAGCTGTTTTTT,CASSLGAFGELFF
NA,14,TRBV18,TRBJ1-6,NA,TGTGCCAGCTCACCACCCGGCCAGGGCCGTCCCCTCCACTTT,CASSPPGQGRPLHF
TRBD1,16,TRBV9,TRBJ2-1,NA,TGTGCCAGCAGCCCAAGGGGACAGGGGGCTCGAGGTGAGCAGTTCTTC,CASSPRGQGARGEQFF